The T cell receptor beta chain described here comes from a study of T cell responses to AZD1222 COVID-19 vaccine. CDR3 length equals 17 residues. Germline loops: CDR1 DFQATT, CDR2 SNEGSKA (reference sequence). Trimming cost V 3 bases and J 4 bases, with 24 bases left between them. Sequenced by immunoSEQ multiplex PCR; TCRdb stores in-frame clones only, minus some. Of 100,000 to 150,000 clones listed, about nine tenths are singletons. For this clone: Antigen unknown.

General study findings and limits: Seropositive status at baseline applied to only 5 to 7 AZD1222 recipients. Donor demographics were predominantly white British with a female majority; clonal diversity may be underestimated. Close to half of spike-specific TCRs reportedly recognize unmutated variant regions.

This specimen consisted of peripheral blood, obtained on day 0 of AZD1222 vaccination. The genes are TRBV20-1 and TRBJ2-5, with D perhaps being TRBD1 or TRBD2 (5 bases each). This clonotype was obtained from an adult in good health. DNA of the CDR3: TGCAGTGCTAGTTGGGACCCCCGTTTAGCTGGCCCAGAGACCCAGTACTTC. It yields the protein CSASWDPRLAGPETQYF.